This T cell receptor beta chain came from a study of early T cells in non-severe SARS-CoV-2 infection. Overall study: Sequencing used unsorted whole-blood bulk RNA, so chains lack pairing. Findings and limits, study-wide: Comparison of clonotypes with VDJdb favored anti-spike CD8 responses while missing private and CD4 specificities.

At least ten counts were recorded for this clonotype. The antigen is unknown. Trimming removed 4 bases at V and 7 bases at J, with 17 bases between. Germline V CDR1 and CDR2: LGHDT, YNNKEL (reference sequence). This CDR3 has 15 residues. The library protocol tagged individual cDNA molecules with unique molecular identifiers. TCRdb re-called the 5' RACE reads with MiXCR, one entry per CDR3 protein. The sample has about 39,000 distinct CDR3 sequences; 5.5% are singletons. This rearrangement joins TRBV3-1 to TRBJ2-1; D ambiguous. The clonotype originates from an adult who was a healthcare worker with PCR-confirmed SARS-CoV-2 infection or an uninfected control (not recorded which). The specimen comprised whole blood, sampled at baseline. The chain's CDR3 is CASSRHDPTRNEQFF. CDR3 bases: TGTGCCAGCAGCCGCCACGATCCTACGAGAAATGAGCAGTTCTTC.